This T cell receptor beta chain was observed in a study of T-cell memory formation after mild COVID-19. Study findings and constraints: Those CD4+ clones that contracted were mainly in CM and EM (CD8+ ones in EMRA).

A remark on this clonotype: Its antigen remains unknown.

5'RACE, which relied on constant-segment primers, yielded TCR alpha and TCR beta cDNA libraries carrying sample barcodes and UMIs. TCRdb re-derived calls from the 5' RACE reads in MiXCR, one entry per CDR3 protein. In the table there are around 410,000 distinct CDR3 sequences, about 25% of which are singletons. The CDR3 sequence is 17 residues long. Germline V gene lookup returns CDR1 SGHDT and CDR2 YYEEEE. V was shortened by 0 bases and J by 3 bases, with 18 bases between the two germline ends. Sequenced sample: PBMCs or a T cell subset sorted from them (not recorded which). V is TRBV5-6 and J is TRBJ1-1; D is perhaps TRBD1 (6 bases). The TCR comes from an adult woman who had mild COVID-19 (a few samples of this study predate the infection). Cell type and time point are not known. This CDR3 is CASSLEGGVGFYTEAFF. Here the CDR3 DNA reads TGTGCCAGCAGCTTGGAGGGGGGGGTCGGTTTTTACACTGAAGCTTTCTTT.